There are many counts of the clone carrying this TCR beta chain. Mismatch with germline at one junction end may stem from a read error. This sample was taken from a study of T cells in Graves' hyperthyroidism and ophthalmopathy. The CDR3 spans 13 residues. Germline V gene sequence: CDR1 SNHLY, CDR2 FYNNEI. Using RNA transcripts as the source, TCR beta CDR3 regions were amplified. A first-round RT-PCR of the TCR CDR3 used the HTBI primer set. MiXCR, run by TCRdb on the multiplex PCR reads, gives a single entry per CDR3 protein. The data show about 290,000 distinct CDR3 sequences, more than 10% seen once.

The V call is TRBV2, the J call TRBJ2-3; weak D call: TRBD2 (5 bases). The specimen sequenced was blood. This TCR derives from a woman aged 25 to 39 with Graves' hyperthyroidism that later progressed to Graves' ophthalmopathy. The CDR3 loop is CASSEAKPGTQYF. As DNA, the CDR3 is TGTGCCAGCAGCGAAGCGAAACCGGGGACGCAGTATTTT.